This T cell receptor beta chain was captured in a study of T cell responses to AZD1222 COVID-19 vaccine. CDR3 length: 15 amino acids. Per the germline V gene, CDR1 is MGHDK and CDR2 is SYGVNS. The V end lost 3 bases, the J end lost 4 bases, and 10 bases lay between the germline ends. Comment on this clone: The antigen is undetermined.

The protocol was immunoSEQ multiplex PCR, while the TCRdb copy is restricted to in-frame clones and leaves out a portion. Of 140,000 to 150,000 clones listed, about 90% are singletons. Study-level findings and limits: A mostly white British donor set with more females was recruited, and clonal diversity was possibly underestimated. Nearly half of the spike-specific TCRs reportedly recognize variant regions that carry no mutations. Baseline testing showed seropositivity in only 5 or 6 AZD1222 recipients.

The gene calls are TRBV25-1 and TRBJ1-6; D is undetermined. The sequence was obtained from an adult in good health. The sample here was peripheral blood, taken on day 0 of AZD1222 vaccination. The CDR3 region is CASSETPAYNSPLHF. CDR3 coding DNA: TGTGCCAGCAGTGAGACTCCGGCGTATAATTCACCCCTCCACTTT.